This passage covers 14 T cell receptor beta chains from one sample sequenced in a study of response to subunit inactivated influenza vaccine. TCRdb ran MiXCR on the RT-PCR reads and lists one entry per CDR3 protein. The sample has around 760,000 distinct CDR3 sequences; more than 11% are singletons. The sequencing used PBMCs from blood, collected around 14 days before vaccination. The receptors come from a man aged 45 to 65 who received an inactivated influenza vaccine.

The V gene is TRBV20-1, the J gene TRBJ2-6, with D maybe TRBD1 (6 bases). The CDR3 consists of 16 residues. Deletions cut 4 bases from V and 1 base from J, with 14 bases between. Germline assignment: CDR1 DFQATT and CDR2 SNEGSKA (reference sequence). Here the CDR3 reads CSATSTQGSGANVLTF. The CDR3, as DNA: TGCAGTGCTACTTCCACACAGGGTTCTGGGGCCAACGTCCTGACTTTC.

The sample holds many counts of this clonotype. This sequence joins TRBV5-1 and TRBJ2-7; 7 positions agree with TRBD2. The J segment lost 0 bases and the V segment lost 4 bases, leaving 7 bases of the junction unmatched. Germline assignment: CDR1 SGHRS and CDR2 YFSETQ. The CDR3 runs to 15 residues. CDR3 region: CASSLAGTISYEQYF. The CDR3 nucleotides read TGCGCCAGCAGCCTGGCCGGGACTATCTCCTACGAGCAGTACTTC.

This clonotype was counted a few times. The rearrangement joins TRBV7-9 to TRBJ2-7, with 8 bases that match TRBD2. The CDR3 length is 16 residues. J lost 0 bases, V lost 5 bases, and 9 bases had no gene match. The germline CDR1 and CDR2 sequences are SEHNR and FQNEAQ (reference sequence). CDR3 DNA sequence: TGTGCCAGCAGCACCGGGTCGACTAGCGCCTCCTACGAGCAGTACTTC. It specifies CASSTGSTSASYEQYF.

Ten or more counts support this clonotype. The chain links TRBV24-1 to TRBJ2-1; no definite D call. The CDR3 is made up of 11 amino acids. CDR1 is KGHDR and CDR2 is SFDVKD in the germline V gene. The V end was cut by 5 bases, the J end by 8 bases, with 6 bases between. CDR3 protein: CATSARDEQFF. As DNA, the CDR3 is TGTGCCACCAGTGCTCGGGATGAGCAGTTCTTC.

This sequence joins TRBV20-1 and TRBJ2-3; D is unresolved. The CDR3 extends over 13 amino acids. Trimming took 3 bases from V and 6 from J, leaving 13 bases between them. In germline, CDR1 is DFQATT, CDR2 SNEGSKA (reference sequence). This CDR3 reads CSASRLPTDTQYF. In nucleotides, the CDR3 is TGCAGTGCTAGTAGGCTCCCCACGGATACGCAGTATTTT.

The rearrangement uses TRBV30 and TRBJ2-2; D is ambiguous. The length of the CDR3 is 12 residues. Per germline, CDR1 GTSNPN and CDR2 SVGIG (reference sequence). Trimming left V 0 bases short and J 6 bases short, with 5 bases between. The CDR3 bases are TGTGCCTGGAGTGTCATGGCCGGGGAGCTGTTTTTT. Protein: CAWSVMAGELFF.

This chain uses TRBV20-1 with TRBJ2-7; TRBD1 is a possible D gene (8 bases). CDR1 and CDR2 (germline): DFQATT, SNEGSKA (reference sequence). Trimming left V 6 bases short and J 6 bases short, with 21 bases between. The CDR3 runs to 14 residues. For the CDR3, the DNA is TGCAGTGCCCAGACCGGACAGGGAGGGCTCGAGCAGTACTTC. Residues: CSAQTGQGGLEQYF.

By frequency in the sample, this clonotype is medium-sized. This chain links TRBV20-1 with TRBJ1-2; D ambiguous. The CDR3 has 12 amino acids. The germline V and J ends were trimmed by 3 bases and 2 bases, with 7 bases remaining between them. CDR1 and CDR2 from the germline V gene are DFQATT and SNEGSKA (reference sequence). CDR3 in DNA: TGCAGTGCTAGTCGTGGGAACTATGGCTACACCTTC. Protein: CSASRGNYGYTF.

This clonotype was detected only once. The CDR3 DNA sequence: TGTGCCAGCAGTTTCGGGTCAGGCACATACAATGAGCAGTTCTTC. Its protein product is CASSFGSGTYNEQFF. The chain uses TRBV12-3 or TRBV12-4 and TRBJ2-1; no reliable D call. The V end lost 3 bases, the J end lost 4 bases, and 13 bases lay between the germline ends. This CDR3 comprises 15 residues.

This clonotype has only a few counts. V usage is TRBV5-1 and J usage is TRBJ2-2; TRBD1 is a possible D gene (5 bases). The CDR3 is made up of 15 amino acids. Trimming removed 3 bases at V and 0 bases at J, with 9 bases between. From germline, CDR1 is SGHRS and CDR2 YFSETQ. CDR3: CASSSTAPNTGELFF. CDR3 in DNA: TGCGCCAGCAGCTCGACAGCCCCGAACACCGGGGAGCTGTTTTTT.

This chain connects TRBV4-2 to TRBJ1-2; no firm D call. Trimming shortened V by 4 bases and J by 3 bases, and 12 bases separated the two germline ends. This CDR3 contains 14 residues. From germline, CDR1 is LGHNA and CDR2 YNFKEQ. The chain's CDR3 is CASSRMDGDYGYTF. DNA of the CDR3: TGTGCCAGCAGCCGGATGGACGGTGACTATGGCTACACCTTC.

This clonotype came up a few times. The genes are TRBV27 and TRBJ2-3; D is unresolved. CDR1 is MNHEY, CDR2 SMNVEV, per germline (reference sequence). Trimming stripped 7 bases from V and 3 bases from J, with 17 bases between. This CDR3 comprises 15 residues. In DNA, the CDR3 is TGTGCCAGCACCGCGGAAGGGCTACCAACAGATACGCAGTATTTT. It encodes CASTAEGLPTDTQYF.

The CDR3 nucleotides read TGTGCCAGCAATGCCGGGGCATTTGGCTACACCTTC. Translated, it gives CASNAGAFGYTF. V gene TRBV12-3 or TRBV12-4 combines with J gene TRBJ1-2; perhaps TRBD1 as D (5 bases). Trimming removed 7 bases from V and 7 bases from J, with 13 bases in between. This CDR3 spans 12 amino acids.

A few counts support this clonotype. The chain employs TRBV3-1 and TRBJ2-7, with D perhaps TRBD2 (7 bases). Germline CDR1 and CDR2: LGHDT and YNNKEL (reference sequence). The CDR3 consists of 16 residues. The germline V and J ends were trimmed by 0 bases and 2 bases, with 14 bases remaining between them. DNA for the CDR3: TGTGCCAGCAGCCAAGATGGCGGGGGCCGAACCTACGAGCAGTACTTC. Translating gives CASSQDGGGRTYEQYF.